In its sample, the clone carrying this TCR beta chain was seen once. This specimen belongs to a study of blood T cell repertoires in COVID-19. Study summary: Spain, Italy and the United States supplied samples that represented acute and convalescent COVID-19. Sources were T cells, B-cell-depleted T cells, or PBMCs; the material itself was cDNA or gDNA.

Authors' methods: Counts of nucleated cells, estimated from reference gene primer amplification, were obtained. Sequenced by immunoSEQ multiplex PCR; TCRdb stores in-frame clones only, minus some. V and J calls plus clone size are reproduced from that table; the DNA served to infer D and trimming. The sample holds about 300,000 clones, more than 80% seen once. The CDR3 extends over 17 amino acids. Germline V lookup: CDR1 SGHNT, CDR2 YYREEE (reference sequence). V lost 4 bases to trimming and J lost 7 bases; unmatched junction nucleotides: 12. The clonotype originates from a man younger than 35 who had recovered from COVID-19. The sequencing input was peripheral blood. The chain joins TRBV5-4 to TRBJ2-1; 12 positions agree with TRBD2. CDR3 bases: TGTGCCAGCAGCGGGGGGGCTAGCGGGAGGGCCCGTAATGAGCAGTTCTTC. This gives the protein CASSGGASGRARNEQFF.